These T cell receptor beta chains were read from a single sample in a study of blood T cell repertoires in COVID-19. Assay used: immunoSEQ multiplex PCR; TCRdb lists only in-frame clones, some missing. Seen here are 60,000 or so clones, under 80% observed once, and the top ten hold approximately 50%. Sequenced material: PBMCs or T cells enriched from blood (not recorded which). Receptors originate from a woman in her fifties or sixties who had been exposed to COVID-19. Both conserved end residues are part of each CDR3. D genes are given only for firm matches. Expanded clones are given a class, and other clones once, few, many or no size at all.

d_call: TRBD1; clone_size: -; j_call: TRBJ1-2; v_call: TRBV7-9; cdr3_aa: CASSSPGTGGSDGYTF; cdr3_nt: TGTGCCAGCAGCTCTCCCGGGACAGGGGGCAGCGATGGCTACACCTTC
d_call: -; clone_size: -; j_call: TRBJ1-5; v_call: TRBV11-2; cdr3_aa: CASSLGTYSGSNQPQHF; cdr3_nt: TGTGCCAGCAGCTTAGGGACATACTCCGGTAGCAATCAGCCCCAGCATTTT
d_call: TRBD1; clone_size: -; j_call: TRBJ1-4; v_call: TRBV5-1; cdr3_aa: CASSWGTANEKLFF; cdr3_nt: TGCGCCAGCAGCTGGGGGACAGCTAATGAAAAACTGTTTTTT
d_call: TRBD1; clone_size: -; j_call: TRBJ2-7; v_call: TRBV23-1; cdr3_aa: CASSHPLSQGAFPVCSYEQYF; cdr3_nt: TGCGCCAGCAGTCACCCCTTGTCACAGGGGGCCTTCCCAGTTTGCTCCTACGAGCAGTACTTC
d_call: TRBD1; clone_size: few; j_call: TRBJ1-1; v_call: TRBV7-8; cdr3_aa: CASSLGTRGANTEAFF; cdr3_nt: TGTGCCAGCAGCTTAGGAACCAGGGGGGCGAACACTGAAGCTTTCTTT
d_call: TRBD2; clone_size: -; j_call: TRBJ2-7; v_call: TRBV28; cdr3_aa: CASRPPLFEREGYEQYF; cdr3_nt: TGTGCCAGCAGGCCCCCCCTATTCGAGCGGGAGGGTTACGAGCAGTACTTC
d_call: -; clone_size: -; j_call: TRBJ1-6; v_call: TRBV6-5; cdr3_aa: CASRQGIASPLHF; cdr3_nt: TGTGCCAGCCGTCAGGGTATCGCTTCACCCCTCCACTTT
d_call: -; clone_size: -; j_call: TRBJ2-1; v_call: TRBV12-3/TRBV12-4; cdr3_aa: CASSLSSSLFF; cdr3_nt: TGTGCCAGCAGTTTGTCTAGTTCTCTCTTCTTC
d_call: -; clone_size: -; j_call: TRBJ1-2; v_call: TRBV7-2; cdr3_aa: CASSLGLFNYGYTF; cdr3_nt: TGTGCCAGCAGCTTAGGACTTTTTAACTATGGCTACACCTTC
d_call: -; clone_size: -; j_call: TRBJ1-1; v_call: TRBV28; cdr3_aa: CASSADREAFF; cdr3_nt: TGTGCCAGCAGTGCCGACAGAGAAGCTTTCTTT
d_call: -; clone_size: -; j_call: TRBJ2-2; v_call: TRBV15; cdr3_aa: CATSRGTENTGELFF; cdr3_nt: TGTGCCACCAGCAGAGGGACAGAAAACACCGGGGAGCTGTTTTTT
d_call: TRBD2; clone_size: -; j_call: TRBJ2-1; v_call: TRBV19; cdr3_aa: CASNRAGGPMDEQFF; cdr3_nt: TGTGCCAGTAATCGAGCGGGAGGGCCTATGGATGAGCAGTTCTTC
d_call: -; clone_size: few; j_call: TRBJ2-1; v_call: TRBV27; cdr3_aa: CASTRQVPPTNEQFF; cdr3_nt: TGTGCCAGCACCCGACAGGTTCCCCCCACGAATGAGCAGTTCTTC
d_call: -; clone_size: -; j_call: TRBJ1-1; v_call: TRBV3-1/TRBV3-2; cdr3_aa: CASSHGETEAFF; cdr3_nt: TGTGCCAGCAGCCATGGTGAGACTGAAGCTTTCTTT
d_call: TRBD2; clone_size: -; j_call: TRBJ2-7; v_call: TRBV11-2; cdr3_aa: CASSERGTGYEQYF; cdr3_nt: TGTGCCAGCAGCGAGCGGGGGACCGGCTACGAGCAGTACTTC
d_call: -; clone_size: few; j_call: TRBJ1-5; v_call: TRBV5-1; cdr3_aa: CASSLSGTLNQPQHF; cdr3_nt: TGCGCCAGCAGCTTGTCTGGGACACTCAATCAGCCCCAGCATTTT
d_call: -; clone_size: -; j_call: TRBJ1-6; v_call: TRBV2; cdr3_aa: CARQGLGSPLHF; cdr3_nt: TGTGCCAGGCAGGGATTAGGGTCACCCCTCCACTTT
d_call: TRBD1; clone_size: -; j_call: TRBJ2-5; v_call: TRBV24-1; cdr3_aa: CATSGLGQGLQETQYF; cdr3_nt: TGTGCCACCAGTGGCTTAGGACAGGGGTTACAAGAGACCCAGTACTTC
d_call: -; clone_size: -; j_call: TRBJ1-1; v_call: TRBV6-5; cdr3_aa: CASKQDEGFAEAFF; cdr3_nt: TGTGCCAGCAAGCAGGACGAGGGATTCGCTGAAGCTTTCTTT
d_call: -; clone_size: -; j_call: TRBJ2-5; v_call: TRBV14; cdr3_aa: CASSRPNRPETQYF; cdr3_nt: TGTGCCAGCAGCCGCCCTAACAGGCCAGAGACCCAGTACTTC
d_call: -; clone_size: -; j_call: TRBJ2-1; v_call: TRBV19; cdr3_aa: CASSILRGLNEQFF; cdr3_nt: TGTGCCAGTAGTATACTAAGGGGCCTTAATGAGCAGTTCTTC
d_call: TRBD1; clone_size: many; j_call: TRBJ1-5; v_call: TRBV7-8; cdr3_aa: CASTPMTGGNQPQHF; cdr3_nt: TGTGCCAGCACACCAATGACAGGGGGCAATCAGCCCCAGCATTTT
d_call: -; clone_size: -; j_call: TRBJ1-2; v_call: TRBV6-5; cdr3_aa: CASRDSYGYTF; cdr3_nt: TGTGCCAGCAGGGACAGCTATGGCTACACCTTC
d_call: TRBD2; clone_size: -; j_call: TRBJ2-7; v_call: TRBV19; cdr3_aa: CASSIPRGLAHEQYF; cdr3_nt: TGTGCCAGTAGTATCCCCCGGGGACTAGCGCACGAGCAGTACTTC
d_call: -; clone_size: -; j_call: TRBJ2-7; v_call: TRBV5-8; cdr3_aa: CASSLMGPRTASYEQYF; cdr3_nt: TGTGCCAGCAGCTTGATGGGGCCCCGGACAGCCTCCTACGAGCAGTACTTC
d_call: TRBD1; clone_size: -; j_call: TRBJ2-1; v_call: TRBV5-1; cdr3_aa: CASSGTGTGAYNEQFF; cdr3_nt: TGCGCCAGCAGCGGGACCGGGACAGGGGCATACAATGAGCAGTTCTTC
d_call: -; clone_size: -; j_call: TRBJ2-7; v_call: TRBV7-2; cdr3_aa: CASSGNSYEQYF; cdr3_nt: TGTGCCAGCAGCGGCAACTCCTACGAGCAGTACTTC
d_call: -; clone_size: -; j_call: TRBJ1-1; v_call: TRBV5-1; cdr3_aa: CASSLGRGQANTEAFF; cdr3_nt: TGCGCCAGCAGCCTCGGGAGGGGCCAGGCGAACACTGAAGCTTTCTTT
d_call: -; clone_size: few; j_call: TRBJ1-6; v_call: TRBV18; cdr3_aa: CASSLDTSRTPLHF; cdr3_nt: TGTGCCAGCTCATTGGACACATCCCGTACACCCCTCCACTTT
d_call: -; clone_size: -; j_call: TRBJ2-7; v_call: TRBV18; cdr3_aa: CASSAGPAYEQYF; cdr3_nt: TGTGCCAGCTCAGCGGGCCCGGCCTACGAGCAGTACTTC
d_call: TRBD2; clone_size: -; j_call: TRBJ2-1; v_call: TRBV9; cdr3_aa: CASSVAGRGNEQFF; cdr3_nt: TGTGCCAGCAGCGTAGCGGGGCGGGGGAATGAGCAGTTCTTC
d_call: TRBD1; clone_size: -; j_call: TRBJ1-2; v_call: TRBV28; cdr3_aa: CASSLTGGAYGYTF; cdr3_nt: TGTGCCAGCAGTTTAACAGGGGGCGCCTATGGCTACACCTTC
d_call: TRBD1; clone_size: -; j_call: TRBJ1-2; v_call: TRBV9; cdr3_aa: CASSDRDSGGYTF; cdr3_nt: TGTGCCAGCAGCGACCGGGACAGTGGTGGCTACACCTTC
d_call: -; clone_size: once; j_call: TRBJ2-7; v_call: TRBV6-5; cdr3_aa: CASSFGGSSYEQYF; cdr3_nt: TGTGCCAGCAGTTTTGGGGGCTCTTCCTACGAGCAGTACTTC
d_call: TRBD1; clone_size: few; j_call: TRBJ1-6; v_call: TRBV6-5; cdr3_aa: CASKRQGNSPLHF; cdr3_nt: TGTGCCAGCAAGAGACAGGGGAATTCACCCCTCCACTTT
d_call: -; clone_size: few; j_call: TRBJ1-5; v_call: TRBV7-2; cdr3_aa: CASSPSGGNQPQHF; cdr3_nt: TGTGCCAGCAGCCCGTCAGGGGGCAATCAGCCCCAGCATTTT
d_call: -; clone_size: -; j_call: TRBJ1-2; v_call: TRBV5-5; cdr3_aa: CASSLSRGGGYTF; cdr3_nt: TGTGCCAGCAGCCTAAGCAGGGGCGGCGGCTACACCTTC
d_call: -; clone_size: -; j_call: TRBJ2-4; v_call: TRBV7-2; cdr3_aa: CASSLDLEAKNIQYF; cdr3_nt: TGTGCCAGCAGCTTAGACTTAGAAGCCAAAAACATTCAGTACTTC
d_call: TRBD1; clone_size: -; j_call: TRBJ1-4; v_call: TRBV28; cdr3_aa: CASSLPGQANEKLFF; cdr3_nt: TGTGCCAGCAGTCTCCCGGGACAGGCCAATGAAAAACTGTTTTTT
d_call: -; clone_size: once; j_call: TRBJ2-3; v_call: TRBV9; cdr3_aa: CASSETWLDTQYF; cdr3_nt: TGTGCCAGCAGCGAAACGTGGCTAGATACGCAGTATTTT
d_call: TRBD2; clone_size: -; j_call: TRBJ2-1; v_call: TRBV7-6; cdr3_aa: CASSSTSSGRAQFF; cdr3_nt: TGTGCCAGCAGCTCCACATCAAGCGGGAGGGCCCAGTTCTTC
d_call: -; clone_size: -; j_call: TRBJ2-3; v_call: TRBV28; cdr3_aa: CASSLSDGVRDTQYF; cdr3_nt: TGTGCCAGCAGTTTGTCGGACGGGGTGCGGGATACGCAGTATTTT
d_call: -; clone_size: few; j_call: TRBJ2-7; v_call: TRBV20-1; cdr3_aa: CSGRGGDEQYF; cdr3_nt: TGCAGTGGTCGAGGGGGGGACGAGCAGTACTTC
d_call: TRBD1; clone_size: -; j_call: TRBJ1-6; v_call: TRBV7-9; cdr3_aa: CASSLKDRGNSPLHF; cdr3_nt: TGTGCCAGCAGCTTAAAAGACAGGGGAAATTCACCCCTCCACTTT
d_call: -; clone_size: many; j_call: TRBJ1-1; v_call: TRBV27; cdr3_aa: CASSLSRQGWAEAFF; cdr3_nt: TGTGCCAGCAGTTTATCGCGGCAGGGGTGGGCTGAAGCTTTCTTT
d_call: TRBD2; clone_size: once; j_call: TRBJ2-4; v_call: TRBV10-3; cdr3_aa: CAIKGLAGIQYF; cdr3_nt: TGTGCCATCAAGGGACTAGCGGGGATTCAGTACTTC
d_call: -; clone_size: -; j_call: TRBJ1-1; v_call: TRBV6-1; cdr3_aa: CASQYRETEAFF; cdr3_nt: TGTGCCAGCCAATACCGTGAGACTGAAGCTTTCTTT
d_call: -; clone_size: -; j_call: TRBJ2-1; v_call: TRBV12-5; cdr3_aa: CASGLVAAGGEQFF; cdr3_nt: TGTGCTAGTGGTTTGGTCGCGGCGGGTGGTGAGCAGTTCTTC